Each of the 17 T cell receptor beta chains below was sequenced from the same sample in a study of blood T cell repertoires in COVID-19. The repertoire was sequenced with immunoSEQ multiplex PCR; TCRdb's copy has only in-frame clones and lacks some. Here the sample spans hundreds of thousands of clones, around 88% being singletons. Specimen: peripheral blood. The receptor source for this set is a man at least 80 years old with acute or convalescent COVID-19.

The chain joins TRBV11-1 to TRBJ1-1; TRBD1 aligns across 8 bases. The CDR3 totals 14 residues. Germline CDR1 is SGHAT and CDR2 is FQDESV (reference sequence). Trimming removed 5 bases from V and 7 bases from J; junction bases left unmatched: 9. CDR3 coding DNA: TGTGCCAGCAGCCCAGGGACAGGCCGACGTGAAGCTTTCTTT. This translates into CASSPGTGRREAFF. The variable domain in full, completed from reference TRBV11-1 and TRBJ1-1, reads EAEVAQSPRYKITEKSQAVAFWCDPISGHATLYWYRQILGQGPELLVQFQDESVVDDSQLPKDRFSAERLKGVDSTLKIQPAELGDSAMYLCASSPGTGRREAFFGQGTRLTVV.

The rearrangement joins TRBV19 to TRBJ1-5, with D possibly TRBD1 on 6 matching bases. Germline CDR1 and CDR2: LNHDA and SQIVND (reference sequence). CDR3 size: 15 residues. The V end was cut by 6 bases, the J end by 0 bases, with 12 bases between. The CDR3 sequence is CASRYRVNSNQPQHF. CDR3 sequence (DNA): TGTGCCAGTAGGTACAGGGTAAATAGCAATCAGCCCCAGCATTTT.

The chain combines TRBV25-1 with TRBJ1-5; D unclear. V lost 1 base to trimming and J lost 5 bases, with 9 bases between them. Germline V gene sequence: CDR1 MGHDK, CDR2 SYGVNS. The CDR3 has 14 residues. The CDR3 protein is CASSEWNGDQPQHF. In DNA form, the CDR3 reads TGTGCCAGCAGTGAATGGAACGGAGATCAGCCCCAGCATTTT. The full variable domain, its missing parts supplied by reference TRBV25-1 and TRBJ1-5, is EADIYQTPRYLVIGTGKKITLECSQTMGHDKMYWYQQDPGMELHLIHYSYGVNSTEKGDLSSESTVSRIRTEHFPLTLESARPSHTSQYLCASSEWNGDQPQHFGDGTRLSIL.

CDR3 loop: CASSIVGEGTDTQYF. For the CDR3, the DNA is TGTGCCAGTAGTATAGTAGGGGAGGGCACAGATACGCAGTATTTT. This chain connects TRBV19 to TRBJ2-3; D possibly corresponds to TRBD2 (6 bases). Trimming left V 1 base short and J 1 base short, with 9 bases between. Germline V gene lookup returns CDR1 LNHDA and CDR2 SQIVND (reference sequence). The CDR3 is 15 residues long.

This sequence joins TRBV9 and TRBJ1-2; a possible D gene is TRBD1 (5 bases). The germline V and J ends were trimmed by 2 bases and 2 bases, with 13 bases remaining between them. CDR3 length: 15 amino acids. Per the germline V gene, CDR1 is SGDLS and CDR2 is YYNGEE. The CDR3 reads CASSVGHRQNYGYTF. The CDR3 DNA reads as TGTGCCAGCAGCGTCGGACATCGACAGAACTATGGCTACACCTTC. Complete variable domain (other parts from reference TRBV9 and TRBJ1-2): DSGVTQTPKHLITATGQRVTLRCSPRSGDLSVYWYQQSLDQGLQFLIQYYNGEERAKGNILERFSAQQFPDLHSELNLSSLELGDSALYFCASSVGHRQNYGYTFGSGTRLTVV.

The chain recombines TRBV20-1 with TRBJ1-6, with no clear D. CDR1 is DFQATT and CDR2 is SNEGSKA in the germline V gene (reference sequence). The CDR3 loop spans 13 amino acids. V was trimmed by 3 bases and J by 2 bases, leaving 5 bases between them. The CDR3 spells CSASSAYNSPLHF. The CDR3 nucleotides read TGCAGTGCTAGTTCGGCCTATAATTCACCCCTCCACTTT.

The genes are TRBV9 and TRBJ2-3; a possible D gene is TRBD1 (5 bases). V lost 3 bases and J 4 bases, leaving 12 bases between the germline ends. The CDR3 length is 14 residues. Germline values: CDR1 SGDLS, CDR2 YYNGEE. Here the CDR3 reads CASSGLLGADTQYF. For the CDR3, the DNA is TGTGCCAGCAGCGGCCTTTTAGGGGCAGATACGCAGTATTTT.

This clone has just one count. The gene calls are TRBV6-5 and TRBJ1-3, with 7 bases lining up with TRBD1. Trimming cost V 6 bases and J 4 bases; bases outside gene matches: 9. CDR1 MNHEY and CDR2 SVGAGI come from the germline V gene. CDR3 length equals 15 residues. CDR3 loop: CASRRQGVRGNTIYF. DNA for the CDR3: TGTGCCAGCAGACGACAGGGAGTTAGGGGAAACACCATATATTTT.

The chain has TRBV7-2 and TRBJ1-3; D unclear. Germline lookup yields CDR1 SGHTA and CDR2 FQGNSA. The CDR3 is 15 amino acids. Deletions cut 2 bases from V and 3 bases from J, with 11 bases between. The CDR3 region is CASSLSVGSGNTIYF. CDR3 nucleotide sequence: TGTGCCAGCAGCTTATCCGTGGGCAGTGGAAACACCATATATTTT.

The chain recombines TRBV4-1 with TRBJ2-7; perhaps TRBD1 as D (6 bases). The V end lost 1 base, the J end lost 1 base, and 17 bases lay between the germline ends. This CDR3 has 17 residues. Germline assignment: CDR1 MGHRA and CDR2 YSYEKL. This chain's CDR3 is CASSQVLRGGRSYEQYF. The DNA of the CDR3 is TGCGCCAGCAGCCAAGTCCTCAGGGGTGGCAGATCCTACGAGCAGTACTTC.

V gene TRBV12-3 or TRBV12-4 combines with J gene TRBJ2-1; no definite D call. The CDR3 sequence is 12 residues long. The germline V and J ends were trimmed by 1 base and 8 bases, with 6 bases remaining between them. DNA of the CDR3: TGTGCCAGCAGTTTAGACAGTTATGAGCAGTTCTTC. Its translation is CASSLDSYEQFF.

This chain joins TRBV11-2 and TRBJ2-3; D uncertain. The CDR3 sequence is 16 residues long. CDR1 SGHAT and CDR2 FQNNGV come from the germline V gene. Trimming took 7 bases from V and 2 from J, leaving 19 bases between them. This chain's CDR3 is CASTPHGGANTDTQYF. CDR3 nucleotides: TGTGCCAGCACTCCGCATGGCGGAGCCAACACAGATACGCAGTATTTT.

The chain carries TRBV7-2 and TRBJ1-5; weak D call: TRBD1 (5 bases). CDR1 and CDR2 from the germline V gene are SGHTA and FQGNSA. The CDR3 has 16 amino acids. Trimming stripped 0 bases from V and 3 bases from J, with 12 bases between. The CDR3 nucleotides are TGTGCCAGCAGCTTAGCGCCCCGGGGGGTCAATCAGCCCCAGCATTTT. Its translation is CASSLAPRGVNQPQHF.

This clone has a handful of counts. The chain uses TRBV7-2 and TRBJ1-2; 10 nucleotides agree with TRBD1. The CDR3 is 15 residues long. Germline loops: CDR1 SGHTA, CDR2 FQGNSA. J lost 4 bases, V lost 5 bases, and 7 bases had no gene match. CDR3 bases: TGTGCCAGCAGCCCGAGACAGGGGGCAATCTATGGCTACACCTTC. Protein: CASSPRQGAIYGYTF.

CDR3 DNA sequence: TGCGCCAGCAGCTTGGACCCCGGGACAGACTACGAGCAGTACTTC. The encoded protein is CASSLDPGTDYEQYF. The chain uses TRBV5-1 and TRBJ2-7, with TRBD1 matching over 7 bases. Germline V gives CDR1 SGHRS, CDR2 YFSETQ. The CDR3 length is 15 residues. Trimming cost V 0 bases and J 3 bases; bases outside gene matches: 6.

The CDR3 region is CASSSPSQGAYGYTF. In nucleotides, the CDR3 is TGTGCCAGCAGCTCACCTTCACAGGGGGCTTATGGCTACACCTTC. The chain combines TRBV7-2 with TRBJ1-2; 9 bases map to TRBD1. The CDR3 covers 15 residues. CDR1 and CDR2 from the germline V gene are SGHTA and FQGNSA. V gave up 4 bases and J gave up 5 bases; unmatched junction bases: 8.

The chain couples TRBV4-2 to TRBJ2-3; TRBD2 might be the D (8 bases). V lost 1 base, J lost 7 bases, and 24 bases lay in between. Germline values: CDR1 LGHNA, CDR2 YNFKEQ. The CDR3 contains 18 residues. DNA of the CDR3: TGTGCCAGCAGCCAAGCAAGCATAGGGGGCGGGGGGATGTATACGCAGTATTTT. This codes for CASSQASIGGGGMYTQYF.